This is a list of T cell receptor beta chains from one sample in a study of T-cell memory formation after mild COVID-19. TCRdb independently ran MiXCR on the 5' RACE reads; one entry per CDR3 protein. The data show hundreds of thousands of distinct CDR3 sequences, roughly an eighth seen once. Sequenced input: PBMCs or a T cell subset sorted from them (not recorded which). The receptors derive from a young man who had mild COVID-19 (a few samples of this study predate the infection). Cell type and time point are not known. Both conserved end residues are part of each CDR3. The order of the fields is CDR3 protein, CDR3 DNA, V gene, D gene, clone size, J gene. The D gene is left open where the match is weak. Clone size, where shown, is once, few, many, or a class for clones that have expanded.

CDR3 protein: CASRDSFNTGELFF
CDR3 DNA: TGCGCCAGCAGGGACAGTTTTAACACCGGGGAGCTGTTTTTT
V gene: TRBV5-1
D gene: .
clone size: few
J gene: TRBJ2-2

CDR3 protein: CASSWRAKTYEQYF
CDR3 DNA: TGTGCCAGCTCATGGCGGGCGAAAACCTACGAGCAGTACTTC
V gene: TRBV3-1
D gene: .
clone size: few
J gene: TRBJ2-7

CDR3 protein: CASSPEAWGQPQHF
CDR3 DNA: TGTGCCAGCTCACCAGAGGCATGGGGTCAGCCCCAGCATTTT
V gene: TRBV18
D gene: .
clone size: .
J gene: TRBJ1-5

CDR3 protein: CASSVPETGPRGPYNEQFF
CDR3 DNA: TGCGCCAGCAGCGTCCCCGAGACAGGCCCCCGGGGGCCTTACAATGAGCAGTTCTTC
V gene: TRBV5-1
D gene: .
clone size: few
J gene: TRBJ2-1

CDR3 protein: CASSLAKNIQYF
CDR3 DNA: TGTGCCAGCAGCTTAGCCAAAAACATTCAGTACTTC
V gene: TRBV2
D gene: .
clone size: many
J gene: TRBJ2-4

CDR3 protein: CASSSSLVYPGHRTRPEAFF
CDR3 DNA: TGCGCCAGCAGCTCATCCCTAGTTTACCCGGGACACCGAACTCGCCCAGAAGCTTTCTTT
V gene: TRBV5-1
D gene: .
clone size: .
J gene: TRBJ1-1

CDR3 protein: CASSQDTWTAGQEQFF
CDR3 DNA: TGCGCCAGCAGCCAAGACACCTGGACAGCGGGACAGGAGCAGTTCTTC
V gene: TRBV4-3
D gene: .
clone size: .
J gene: TRBJ2-1

CDR3 protein: CASSHPLNTGELFF
CDR3 DNA: TGCGCCAGCAGCCACCCACTGAACACCGGGGAGCTGTTTTTT
V gene: TRBV4-1
D gene: .
clone size: few
J gene: TRBJ2-2

CDR3 protein: CASSLALGGQPQHF
CDR3 DNA: TGCGCCAGCAGCTTGGCGCTCGGAGGGCAGCCCCAGCATTTT
V gene: TRBV5-1
D gene: .
clone size: few
J gene: TRBJ1-5

CDR3 protein: CASSDPQGGDEKLFF
CDR3 DNA: TGCGCCAGCAGCGATCCACAGGGTGGTGATGAAAAACTGTTTTTT
V gene: TRBV5-1
D gene: .
clone size: .
J gene: TRBJ1-4

CDR3 protein: CASSLGGAGPTEAFF
CDR3 DNA: TGTGCCAGCAGCTTAGGGGGCGCGGGCCCCACTGAAGCTTTCTTT
V gene: TRBV7-3
D gene: .
clone size: few
J gene: TRBJ1-1

CDR3 protein: CASTPEGHPPYEQYF
CDR3 DNA: TGCGCCAGCACCCCCGAGGGGCACCCACCCTACGAGCAGTACTTC
V gene: TRBV5-1
D gene: .
clone size: .
J gene: TRBJ2-7

CDR3 protein: CASRSNNEQFF
CDR3 DNA: TGCGCCAGCAGGTCAAACAATGAGCAGTTCTTC
V gene: TRBV10-2
D gene: .
clone size: .
J gene: TRBJ2-1

CDR3 protein: CASSQLTGFEAFF
CDR3 DNA: TGTGCCAGCAGCCAACTGACAGGTTTTGAAGCTTTCTTT
V gene: TRBV12-3/TRBV12-4
D gene: .
clone size: many
J gene: TRBJ1-1

CDR3 protein: CASSPTRQRGFF
CDR3 DNA: TGTGCCAGCAGCCCCACGAGACAGCGGGGGTTCTTC
V gene: TRBV7-2
D gene: TRBD2
clone size: few
J gene: TRBJ2-1

CDR3 protein: CASSLAREIITEAFF
CDR3 DNA: TGTGCCAGCAGCTTAGCCAGGGAGATCATCACTGAAGCTTTCTTT
V gene: TRBV7-9
D gene: .
clone size: few
J gene: TRBJ1-1

CDR3 protein: CASSFGGEETQYF
CDR3 DNA: TGCGCCAGCAGCTTCGGGGGAGAGGAGACCCAGTACTTC
V gene: TRBV5-1
D gene: .
clone size: many
J gene: TRBJ2-5

CDR3 protein: CASTGDRVNYGYTF
CDR3 DNA: TGTGCCAGTACCGGGGACAGGGTTAACTATGGCTACACCTTC
V gene: TRBV19
D gene: TRBD1
clone size: few
J gene: TRBJ1-2